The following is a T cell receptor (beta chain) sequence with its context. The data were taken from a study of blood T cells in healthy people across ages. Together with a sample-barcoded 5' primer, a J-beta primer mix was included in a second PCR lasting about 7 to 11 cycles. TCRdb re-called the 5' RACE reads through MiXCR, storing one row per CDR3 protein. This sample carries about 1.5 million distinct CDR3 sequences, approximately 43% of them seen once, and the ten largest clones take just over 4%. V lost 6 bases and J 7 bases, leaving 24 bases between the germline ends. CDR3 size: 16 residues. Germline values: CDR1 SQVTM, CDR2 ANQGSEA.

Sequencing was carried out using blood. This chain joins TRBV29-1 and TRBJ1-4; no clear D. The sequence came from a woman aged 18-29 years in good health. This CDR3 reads CSVSTTPAVFSEKLFF. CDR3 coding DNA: TGCAGCGTATCCACGACCCCGGCCGTGTTCAGTGAAAAACTGTTTTTT. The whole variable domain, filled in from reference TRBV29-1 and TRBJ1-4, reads SAVISQKPSRDICQRGTSLTIQCQVDSQVTMMFWYRQQPGQSLTLIATANQGSEATYESGFVIDKFPISRPNLTFSTLTVSNMSPEDSSIYLCSVSTTPAVFSEKLFFGSGTQLSVL.